This is a list of T cell receptor beta chains from one sample in a study of CD8 T cells in ankylosing spondylitis. From the 5' RACE reads, TCRdb called clonotypes with MiXCR, one entry per CDR3 protein. The sample has around 540,000 distinct CDR3 sequences, 9.5% to 15% seen once. Sequencing input: blood, either unsorted or a sorted T cell fraction (not recorded which). The receptor set was obtained from a male donor with ankylosing spondylitis. Both conserved end residues are part of each CDR3. The order of the fields is D gene, V gene, J gene, clone size, CDR3 DNA, CDR3 protein. The D gene is left open where the match is weak. For some rows the clone size is stated as once, few or many, or as a class when expanded; others skip it.

>.|TRBV12-5|TRBJ1-5|.
TGTGCTAGTGGTTTGGTACTTAGAGGGAGCAATCAGCCCCAGCATTTT
CASGLVLRGSNQPQHF
>TRBD2|TRBV20-1|TRBJ2-1|.
TGCAGTGCTAACCCAGTAGGTAGCGGGGTCTCCTACAATGAGCAGTTCTTC
CSANPVGSGVSYNEQFF
>TRBD1|TRBV15|TRBJ1-2|.
TGTGCCACAAAGGGGTGGGACAGGGGGAACTATGGCTACACCTTC
CATKGWDRGNYGYTF
>TRBD2|TRBV7-8|TRBJ2-4|.
TGTGCCAGCAATCCAAGCACGGGGGCGGGAGGGGGAGAAAACATTCAGTACTTC
CASNPSTGAGGGENIQYF
>TRBD2|TRBV24-1|TRBJ2-3|many
TGTGCCACCAGCCCGCAGGGACTAGTCGTAACGCAGTATTTT
CATSPQGLVVTQYF
>TRBD2|TRBV7-9|TRBJ2-5|.
TGTGCCAGCAGCTTAGTCAGCGGGAGGGCCGAAGAGACCCAGTACTTC
CASSLVSGRAEETQYF
>.|TRBV20-1|TRBJ2-6|few
TGCAGTGCTAGAACTGGGGCTGGGGCCAACGTCCTGACTTTC
CSARTGAGANVLTF
>TRBD1|TRBV5-1|TRBJ2-7|.
TGCGCCAGCAGCTTGGAATTAGGACAGGGCCTCTACGAGCAGTACTTC
CASSLELGQGLYEQYF
>TRBD2|TRBV27|TRBJ2-2|.
TGTGCCAGCAGCGCGGTAGCGGGAGCCGGGGAGCTGTTTTTT
CASSAVAGAGELFF
>TRBD2|TRBV20-1|TRBJ2-2|few
TGCAGTGCCTTTCTAGCGGGGGGTGCCGGGGAGCTGTTTTTT
CSAFLAGGAGELFF
>.|TRBV6-1|TRBJ2-3|few
TGTGCCAGCAGTGAATGGTGGGCAAATTCAGATACGCAGTATTTT
CASSEWWANSDTQYF
>.|TRBV6-2/TRBV6-3|TRBJ1-5|few
TGTGCCAGCAAAAGGGCAGGGGATCGCAATCAGCCCCAGCATTTT
CASKRAGDRNQPQHF
>.|TRBV20-1|TRBJ2-2|few
TGCAGTGCAAGGACACTCGCCAACACCGGGGAGCTGTTTTTT
CSARTLANTGELFF
>.|TRBV12-3/TRBV12-4|TRBJ2-2|few
TGTGCCAGCAGTTTGGGGCAGGGATTATACACCGGGGAGCTGTTTTTT
CASSLGQGLYTGELFF
>TRBD1|TRBV20-1|TRBJ2-2|few
TGCAGTGCTTCGAGACAGGGTATGAGCACCGGGGAGCTGTTTTTT
CSASRQGMSTGELFF
>TRBD1|TRBV20-1|TRBJ2-3|few
TGCAGTGCTCTAAGCGACAGGGGAAGCACAGATACGCAGTATTTT
CSALSDRGSTDTQYF
>.|TRBV30|TRBJ2-3|few
TGTGCCTGGAGTGTACGGAGAGGCCTAGGCACAGATACGCAGTATTTT
CAWSVRRGLGTDTQYF
>.|TRBV20-1|TRBJ2-2|few
TGCAGTGCGGAAAGAACCGGGGAGCTGTTTTTT
CSAERTGELFF
>TRBD1|TRBV29-1|TRBJ2-2|many
TGCAGCGTTGGGTCAGGGGGGAACACCGGGGAGCTGTTTTTT
CSVGSGGNTGELFF
>TRBD2|TRBV5-6|TRBJ2-3|few
TGTGCCAGCACCGGACTAGCGGGAGCCACAGATACGCAGTATTTT
CASTGLAGATDTQYF